Below are 25 T cell receptor beta chains sequenced from a single sample in a study of shared clonotypes between healthy human individuals. Produced via immunoSEQ multiplex PCR; TCRdb's table is partial and in-frame only. The sample lists more than 2,000,000 clones; 85% to 95% were seen once. The source material was naive CD4+ T cells from PBMCs. Subset given: CD45RA+ positively selected. These receptors were taken from a man younger than 30 in good health. Some clones in this sample may be carry-over from other donors' samples.

The chain couples TRBV20-1 to TRBJ1-1; D might be TRBD1 (5 bases). The CDR3 sequence is 11 residues long. The V end lost 4 bases, the J end lost 6 bases, and 9 bases lay between the germline ends. Germline assignment: CDR1 DFQATT and CDR2 SNEGSKA (reference sequence). The CDR3 nucleotides read TGCAGTGCTAAGACGGGGGCTGAAGCTTTCTTT. Protein product: CSAKTGAEAFF.

This chain links TRBV7-8 with TRBJ2-7, with a weak D call TRBD2 (5 bases). CDR1 is SGHVS, CDR2 FQNEAQ, per germline. CDR3 length: 15 amino acids. Trimming took off 2 bases at V and 3 bases at J, with 14 bases between the two ends. CDR3 amino acids: CASSLFSGELYEQYF. CDR3 coding DNA: TGTGCCAGCAGCTTATTCTCCGGGGAGCTCTACGAGCAGTACTTC.

This chain links TRBV5-6 with TRBJ2-6; no definite D call. Trimming removed 2 bases from V and 2 bases from J, with 8 bases in between. Germline CDR1 reads SGHDT; CDR2 reads YYEEEE. The CDR3 covers 15 residues. The CDR3, as DNA: TGTGCCAGCAGCTTTAAGGTTACTGGGGCCAACGTCCTGACTTTC. This sequence encodes CASSFKVTGANVLTF. Combining the CDR3 with reference TRBV5-6 and TRBJ2-6 gives the whole variable domain DAGVTQSPTHLIKTRGQQVTLRCSPKSGHDTVSWYQQALGQGPQFIFQYYEEEERQRGNFPDRFSGHQFPNYSSELNVNALLLGDSALYLCASSFKVTGANVLTFGAGSRLTVL.

This chain uses TRBV5-4 with TRBJ2-3, with D unresolved. Trimming removed 1 base at V and 5 bases at J, with 8 bases between. This CDR3 is built from 13 residues. Germline CDR1 reads SGHNT; CDR2 reads YYREEE (reference sequence). Here the CDR3 reads CASSLYSVDTQYF. DNA of the CDR3: TGTGCCAGCAGCTTGTATAGTGTAGATACGCAGTATTTT.

This clone showed up just a few times. This chain connects TRBV7-7 to TRBJ1-1; D not certain. Between the trimmed V and J ends, which lost 1 base and 1 base, there was a span of 4 bases. The CDR3 runs to 13 residues. Germline-derived CDR1 and CDR2 are SSHAT and FNYEAQ (reference sequence). The CDR3 region is CASSLDTNTEAFF. CDR3 in DNA: TGTGCCAGCAGCTTAGACACGAACACTGAAGCTTTCTTT.

This clone occurred once. The rearrangement links TRBV5-6 to TRBJ1-6; 7 bases map to TRBD1. This CDR3 region has 15 residues. CDR1 and CDR2 from the germline V gene are SGHDT and YYEEEE. Unmatched junction bases numbered 7, after V lost 3 bases and J lost 7 bases. The chain's CDR3 is CASSSRGRSNSPLHF. CDR3 coding DNA: TGTGCCAGCAGCTCAAGGGGGCGATCCAATTCACCCCTCCACTTT.

The gene calls are TRBV2 and TRBJ2-2; no reliable D call. The V end lost 8 bases, the J end lost 2 bases, and 15 bases lay between the germline ends. Germline V CDR1 and CDR2: SNHLY, FYNNEI. This CDR3 spans 15 amino acids. CDR3 sequence (DNA): TGTGCCAGCCGAAACCCCGCGATTAACACCGGGGAGCTGTTTTTT. It encodes CASRNPAINTGELFF. The full variable domain, in which reference TRBV2 and TRBJ2-2 provide the parts outside the CDR3, is EPEVTQTPSHQVTQMGQEVILRCVPISNHLYFYWYRQILGQKVEFLVSFYNNEISEKSEIFDDQFSVERPDGSNFTLKIRSTKLEDSAMYFCASRNPAINTGELFFGEGSRLTVL.

The rearrangement uses TRBV15 and TRBJ1-1; the D is unclear. Trimming took off 0 bases at V and 5 bases at J, with 10 bases between the two ends. CDR1 and CDR2 from the germline V gene are LNHNV and YYDKDF (reference sequence). The CDR3 runs 14 residues. The CDR3 sequence: CATSREGPSTEAFF. CDR3 nucleotides: TGTGCCACCAGCAGAGAGGGCCCCTCGACTGAAGCTTTCTTT.

As regards this clone: No conserved phenylalanine or tryptophan ends this CDR3, so it is likely a read error. The V and J genes are TRBV7-8 and TRBJ2-7; the D is unclear. Deletions cut 7 bases from V and 5 bases from J, with 15 bases between. Germline assignment: CDR1 SGHVS and CDR2 FQNEAQ. CDR3 length: 13 residues. CDR3 sequence: CASTTRRLNEQYL. As DNA, the CDR3 is TGTGCCAGCACCACCCGGCGGTTGAACGAGCAGTACCTC.

The rearrangement links TRBV15 to TRBJ2-6; 7 bases are shared with TRBD1. The trim removed 4 bases at V and 0 bases at J, leaving 6 bases unmatched. The length of the CDR3 is 17 residues. Germline CDR1 is LNHNV and CDR2 is YYDKDF (reference sequence). CDR3 sequence: CATSTGTALSGANVLTF. CDR3 DNA sequence: TGTGCCACCAGCACAGGGACAGCTCTCTCTGGGGCCAACGTCCTGACTTTC.

In this sample, this clone turned up a few times. The rearrangement uses TRBV5-5 and TRBJ1-5; TRBD1 is a possible D gene (5 bases). The length of the CDR3 is 13 residues. Germline V gene sequence: CDR1 SGHKS, CDR2 YYEKEE (reference sequence). The germline V and J ends were trimmed by 7 bases and 8 bases, with 16 bases remaining between them. The CDR3 DNA reads as TGTGCCAGCTCCAAGGGACCACTCGAGCCCCAGCATTTT. It specifies CASSKGPLEPQHF.

This chain links TRBV7-2 with TRBJ2-1; 10 bases fit TRBD2. The CDR3 is 16 amino acids. The junction had 2 bases not matched to a gene; V was cut back by 2 bases and J by 1 base. Germline V CDR1 and CDR2: SGHTA, FQGNSA. CDR3 bases: TGTGCCAGCAGCTTAAAAGCGGGGGGGTCCTACAATGAGCAGTTCTTC. It translates to CASSLKAGGSYNEQFF.

On this clone: Additional DNA sequences in this sample encode the identical CDR3. This chain links TRBV7-2 with TRBJ2-1; 13 positions agree with TRBD2. Germline CDR1 reads SGHTA; CDR2 reads FQGNSA. J lost 10 bases, V lost 5 bases, and 5 bases had no gene match. The CDR3 is 14 residues long. The CDR3 region has the DNA TGTGCCAGCAGCCTGGGGACTAGCGGGACGGAGCAGTTCTTC. This codes for CASSLGTSGTEQFF.

V usage is TRBV23-1 and J usage is TRBJ2-4, with D possibly being TRBD1 or TRBD2 (6 bases each). TRBV23-1 is an ORF; its function is uncertain. There are 16 residues in the CDR3. V was clipped by 3 bases and J by 1 base, with 13 bases between them. The CDR3 DNA follows: TGCGCCAGCAGTCATTGGGGGGCGCCGGCCAAAAACATTCAGTACTTC. It translates to CASSHWGAPAKNIQYF.

This clone occurred a few times. The V gene is TRBV7-2, the J gene TRBJ2-2, with D maybe TRBD1 (6 bases). Germline values: CDR1 SGHTA, CDR2 FQGNSA. The CDR3 consists of 13 residues. The ends were cut back, 1 base at V and 9 bases at J, with 9 bases in the middle. CDR3 DNA sequence: TGTGCCAGCAGCTTAGGGGGGCCCCGGGAGCTGTTTTTT. Protein sequence: CASSLGGPRELFF.

The gene calls are TRBV5-5 and TRBJ1-5; D unresolved. Germline CDR1 SGHKS, CDR2 YYEKEE (reference sequence). Trimming left V 3 bases short and J 1 base short, with 8 bases between. CDR3 length: 14 amino acids. CDR3 region: CASSYSISNQPQHF. As DNA, the CDR3 is TGTGCCAGCAGCTACTCCATAAGCAATCAGCCCCAGCATTTT. Based on the CDR3 plus reference TRBV5-5 and TRBJ1-5, the full variable domain is DAGVTQSPTHLIKTRGQQVTLRCSPISGHKSVSWYQQVLGQGPQFIFQYYEKEERGRGNFPDRFSARQFPNYSSELNVNALLLGDSALYLCASSYSISNQPQHFGDGTRLSIL.

Here the CDR3 reads CASSLSDNNEQFF. The DNA of the CDR3 is TGTGCCAGCAGCTTAAGCGATAACAATGAGCAGTTCTTC. This chain joins TRBV7-9 and TRBJ2-1; unclear D gene. The V and J ends lost 2 bases and 5 bases respectively, with 7 bases between them. From germline, CDR1 is SEHNR and CDR2 FQNEAQ (reference sequence). The CDR3 is 13 residues long.

The genes are TRBV4-3 and TRBJ1-3; D possibly corresponds to TRBD1 (6 bases). Germline V CDR1 and CDR2: LGHNA, YSLEER. This CDR3 is 17 amino acids long. Trimming left V 0 bases short and J 2 bases short, with 14 bases between. The chain's CDR3 is CASSQDLWAGAGNTIYF. DNA for the CDR3: TGCGCCAGCAGCCAAGATCTTTGGGCAGGGGCTGGAAACACCATATATTTT.

The chain combines TRBV9 with TRBJ1-1; 7 bases are shared with TRBD1. V shed 3 bases and J 3 bases; nucleotides not matched to a gene: 5. This CDR3 has 14 amino acids. Germline-derived CDR1 and CDR2 are SGDLS and YYNGEE. The CDR3, as DNA: TGTGCCAGCAGCGCGCAGACAGGGCACACTGAAGCTTTCTTT. The encoded protein is CASSAQTGHTEAFF. The full variable domain, its missing parts supplied by reference TRBV9 and TRBJ1-1, is DSGVTQTPKHLITATGQRVTLRCSPRSGDLSVYWYQQSLDQGLQFLIQYYNGEERAKGNILERFSAQQFPDLHSELNLSSLELGDSALYFCASSAQTGHTEAFFGQGTRLTVV.

The chain joins TRBV7-8 to TRBJ1-1, with no clear D. Looked up from germline, CDR1 is SGHVS and CDR2 is FQNEAQ. V lost 1 base and J 0 bases, leaving 9 bases between the germline ends. This CDR3 has 15 residues. The CDR3 bases are TGTGCCAGCAGCTTAGTTGGCAGGTTGAACACTGAAGCTTTCTTT. Amino acid sequence: CASSLVGRLNTEAFF.

The chain has TRBV9 and TRBJ2-7, with D possibly called TRBD1 or TRBD2 (5 bases each). Germline-derived CDR1 and CDR2 are SGDLS and YYNGEE. CDR3 length: 16 amino acids. V lost 4 bases and J 2 bases, leaving 19 bases between the germline ends. CDR3 nucleotides: TGTGCCAGCAGCAAAAGAATAAGGGACCGGCCCTACGAGCAGTACTTC. Protein sequence: CASSKRIRDRPYEQYF.

The genes are TRBV6-5 and TRBJ2-7, with D unresolved. CDR1 and CDR2 (germline): MNHEY, SVGAGI. Trimming stripped 10 bases from V and 2 bases from J, with 18 bases between. The CDR3 length is 14 residues. The CDR3 DNA sequence: TGTGCCACTATCAAGGGCGGAGCCCCCTACGAGCAGTACTTC. The encoded protein is CATIKGGAPYEQYF.

The chain couples TRBV7-7 to TRBJ2-5; 9 nucleotides match TRBD2. Trimming cost V 4 bases and J 5 bases; bases outside gene matches: 5. This CDR3 region has 14 residues. CDR1 is SSHAT, CDR2 FNYEAQ, per germline (reference sequence). This CDR3 is CASSSGLARETQYF. The CDR3 DNA reads TGTGCCAGCAGCTCGGGACTAGCAAGGGAGACCCAGTACTTC.

The CDR3 DNA sequence: TGTGCCAGCAACTTGCGAAGCAATCAGCCCCAGCATTTT. Amino acid sequence: CASNLRSNQPQHF. The V call is TRBV2, the J call TRBJ1-5; no clear D. The CDR3 spans 13 residues. Germline V gives CDR1 SNHLY, CDR2 FYNNEI. The V end lost 7 bases, the J end lost 1 base, and 8 bases lay between the germline ends.

This clone was counted between two and nine times. The chain joins TRBV30 to TRBJ1-5; D might be TRBD1 (5 bases). Germline CDR1 reads GTSNPN; CDR2 reads SVGIG (reference sequence). The V end was cut by 8 bases, the J end by 9 bases, with 17 bases between. The CDR3 contains 12 residues. The CDR3 DNA reads as TGTGCCGGTGGGACGGTTTACGGGCCCCAGCATTTT. This translates into CAGGTVYGPQHF.